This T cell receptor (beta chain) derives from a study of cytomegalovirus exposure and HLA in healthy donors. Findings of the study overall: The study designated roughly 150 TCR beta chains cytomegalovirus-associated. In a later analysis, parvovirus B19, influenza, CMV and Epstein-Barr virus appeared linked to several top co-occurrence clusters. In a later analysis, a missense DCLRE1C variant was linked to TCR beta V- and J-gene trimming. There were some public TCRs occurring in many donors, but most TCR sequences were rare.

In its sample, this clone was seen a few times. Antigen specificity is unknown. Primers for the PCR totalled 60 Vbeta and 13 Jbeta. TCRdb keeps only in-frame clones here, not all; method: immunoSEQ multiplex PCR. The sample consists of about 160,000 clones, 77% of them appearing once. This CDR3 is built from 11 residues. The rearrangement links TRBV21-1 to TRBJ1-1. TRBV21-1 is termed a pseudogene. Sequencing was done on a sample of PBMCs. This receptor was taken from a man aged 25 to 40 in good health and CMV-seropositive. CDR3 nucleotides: TGTGCCATTCGGGGGGTCCCGGAAGCTTTCTTT. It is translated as CAIRGVPEAFF.